The rows below give T cell receptor beta chains drawn from one sample of a study of regulatory T cells in long-lasting Graves disease. TCRdb recomputed calls from the multiplex PCR reads with MiXCR, one row per CDR3 protein. The table lists fewer than 400,000 distinct CDR3 sequences, 15% to 20% of them singletons. The sample was peripheral blood mononuclear cells (PBMCs), taken when the disease was refractory, from a patient treated with antithyroid drugs. These receptors were collected from a female donor with Graves disease. The CDR3 runs from the conserved cysteine through the conserved F or W. The order of the fields is J gene, CDR3 length, D gene, V gene, clone size, CDR3 protein, CDR3 DNA. A D gene is named only where the DNA matches it firmly. For some rows the clone size is stated as once, few or many, or as a class when expanded; others skip it.

>TRBJ2-2|19|TRBD2|TRBV2|NA
CASSAPLAGGPANTGELFF
TGTGCCAGCAGCGCCCCACTAGCGGGAGGGCCCGCGAACACCGGGGAGCTGTTTTTT
>TRBJ1-2|14|NA|TRBV6-5|many
CASSFGRGTLGYTF
TGTGCCAGCAGTTTTGGAAGGGGGACCCTCGGCTACACCTTC
>TRBJ2-7|14|NA|TRBV15|many
CATSRGTQGYEQYF
TGTGCCACCAGCAGGGGCACGCAGGGCTACGAGCAGTACTTC
>TRBJ1-2|14|TRBD1|TRBV12-3/TRBV12-4|many
CASSLSRQGHGYTF
TGTGCCAGCAGTTTGTCGAGACAGGGCCATGGCTACACCTTC
>TRBJ1-1|12|NA|TRBV6-5|NA
CASSYGQGRAFF
TGTGCCAGCAGTTACGGGCAGGGGAGAGCTTTCTTT
>TRBJ1-1|13|TRBD1|TRBV27|few
CASSRGGFTEAFF
TGTGCCAGCAGTAGAGGGGGCTTCACTGAAGCTTTCTTT
>TRBJ2-7|13|NA|TRBV3-1|NA
CASGQRFAHEQYF
TGTGCCAGCGGCCAACGTTTCGCCCACGAGCAGTACTTC
>TRBJ2-1|15|NA|TRBV12-3/TRBV12-4|few
CASSFLDSSYNEQFF
TGTGCCAGCAGTTTCTTGGACAGCTCCTACAATGAGCAGTTCTTC
>TRBJ2-5|13|TRBD1|TRBV3-1|NA
CASSRQGVETQYF
TGTGCCAGCAGTCGACAGGGGGTAGAGACCCAGTACTTC
>TRBJ1-5|15|NA|TRBV28|many
CASRQGTAGNQPQHF
TGTGCCAGCAGGCAGGGGACTGCGGGAAATCAGCCCCAGCATTTT
>TRBJ2-4|11|TRBD2|TRBV9|NA
CASSREEGMYF
TGTGCCAGCAGCCGGGAGGAGGGGATGTACTTC
>TRBJ1-2|14|NA|TRBV9|many
CASSVGLEDYGYTF
TGTGCCAGCAGCGTAGGGTTAGAGGACTATGGCTACACCTTC
>TRBJ1-4|14|NA|TRBV6-5|many
CASSYSARNEKLFF
TGTGCCAGCAGTTACTCAGCCAGGAATGAAAAACTGTTTTTT
>TRBJ2-7|15|NA|TRBV4-3|NA
CASSQQLGAHYEQYF
TGCGCCAGCAGCCAACAGTTAGGGGCCCACTACGAGCAGTACTTC
>TRBJ2-4|18|NA|TRBV28|NA
CASSSPSRATLAKNIQYF
TGTGCCAGCAGCTCTCCTTCCAGGGCTACTTTAGCCAAAAACATTCAGTACTTC
>TRBJ1-2|14|NA|TRBV3-1|many
CASSSQDTHYGYTF
TGTGCCAGCAGCTCACAGGATACTCACTATGGCTACACCTTC
>TRBJ1-6|15|NA|TRBV11-3|many
CASSFDAQRDSPLHF
TGTGCCAGCAGCTTTGACGCGCAGAGGGATTCACCCCTCCACTTT
>TRBJ2-2|17|TRBD1|TRBV7-8|many
CASSLAYRGKVAGELFF
TGTGCCAGCAGCTTAGCGTACAGGGGGAAAGTTGCCGGGGAGCTGTTTTTT
>TRBJ1-6|15|TRBD1|TRBV18|few
CASSPMGQINSPLHF
TGTGCCAGCTCACCGATGGGACAGATTAATTCACCCCTCCACTTT
>TRBJ2-7|15|NA|TRBV7-9|many
CASSLEDPSSYEQYF
TGTGCCAGCAGCTTAGAGGATCCAAGCTCCTACGAGCAGTACTTC
>TRBJ1-1|13|NA|TRBV29-1|many
CSVWTDRNTEAFF
TGCAGCGTTTGGACGGACAGGAACACTGAAGCTTTCTTT
>TRBJ1-1|11|NA|TRBV6-5|many
CASSYREGAFF
TGTGCCAGCAGTTACAGGGAAGGGGCTTTCTTT
>TRBJ1-5|15|NA|TRBV5-6|few
CASSLYSLYNQPQHF
TGTGCCAGCAGCTTATATTCGCTTTACAATCAGCCCCAGCATTTT
>TRBJ1-5|14|NA|TRBV3-1|many
CASSQGGINQPQHF
TGTGCCAGCAGCCAAGGGGGAATCAATCAGCCCCAGCATTTT
>TRBJ2-7|14|TRBD2|TRBV6-2/TRBV6-3|once
CASSYSLAGNEQYF
TGTGCCAGCAGTTACTCCCTAGCGGGGAACGAGCAGTACTTC